This T cell receptor beta chain was captured in a study of CD8+ T cells in alopecia areata. Study at large: For the treated group, dosing was oral tofacitinib at 5 to 10 mg twice daily. Study-level results: Tofacitinib yielded significantly lower scalp clonality and fewer expanded CD8+ clones among the top 100. Elevated clonality characterized lesional scalp relative to normal scalp, particularly in alopecia totalis/universalis.

Of note for this clone: Its antigen is not identified.

CDR1 is SEHNR and CDR2 is FQNEAQ in the germline V gene (reference sequence). The V end was cut by 5 bases, the J end by 2 bases, with 15 bases between. CDR3 length: 15 residues. As to treatment: oral pan-JAK inhibitor, 5-10 mg twice daily. Following extraction, RNA underwent reverse transcription to cDNA, which served as the sequencing template. The data were produced by immunoSEQ multiplex PCR, yet TCRdb's version contains in-frame clones alone and is incomplete. This repertoire shows fewer than 110,000 clones, around 86% found once; its top ten account for 8.5% to 14%. This receptor was taken from a human donor with alopecia areata. V and J are TRBV7-9 and TRBJ2-5; D is unclear. The specimen was CD8+ T cells sorted from blood, collected between weeks 30 and 35, from a patient treated with tofacitinib. This CDR3 is CASSNIWTEQETQYF. CDR3 nucleotides: TGTGCCAGCAGCAACATCTGGACGGAACAAGAGACCCAGTACTTC.